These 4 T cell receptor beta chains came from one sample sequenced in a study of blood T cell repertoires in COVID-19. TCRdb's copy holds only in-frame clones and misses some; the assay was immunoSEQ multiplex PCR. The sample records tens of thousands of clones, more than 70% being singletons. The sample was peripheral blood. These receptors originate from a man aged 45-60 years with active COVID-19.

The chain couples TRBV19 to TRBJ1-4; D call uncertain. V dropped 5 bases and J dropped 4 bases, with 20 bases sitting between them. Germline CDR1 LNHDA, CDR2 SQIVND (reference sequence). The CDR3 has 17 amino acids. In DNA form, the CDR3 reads TGTGCCAGTAGTGTGAGCAGCTATACCGGGAGTAATGAAAAACTGTTTTTT. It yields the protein CASSVSSYTGSNEKLFF.

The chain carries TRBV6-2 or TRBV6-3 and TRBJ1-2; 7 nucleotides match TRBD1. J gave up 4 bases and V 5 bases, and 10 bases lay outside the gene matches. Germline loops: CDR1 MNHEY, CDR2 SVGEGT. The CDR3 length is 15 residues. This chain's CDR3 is CASSPSGQIFYGYTF. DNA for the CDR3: TGTGCCAGCAGTCCCTCGGGACAGATCTTCTATGGCTACACCTTC.

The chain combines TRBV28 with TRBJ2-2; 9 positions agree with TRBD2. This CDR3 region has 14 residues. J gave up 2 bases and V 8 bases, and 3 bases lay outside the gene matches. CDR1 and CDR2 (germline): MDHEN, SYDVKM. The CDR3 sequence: CASRLAVNTGELFF. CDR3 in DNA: TGTGCCAGCCGACTAGCGGTAAACACCGGGGAGCTGTTTTTT. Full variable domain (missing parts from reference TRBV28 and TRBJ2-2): DVKVTQSSRYLVKRTGEKVFLECVQDMDHENMFWYRQDPGLGLRLIYFSYDVKMKEKGDIPEGYSVSREKKERFSLILESASTNQTSMYLCASRLAVNTGELFFGEGSRLTVL.

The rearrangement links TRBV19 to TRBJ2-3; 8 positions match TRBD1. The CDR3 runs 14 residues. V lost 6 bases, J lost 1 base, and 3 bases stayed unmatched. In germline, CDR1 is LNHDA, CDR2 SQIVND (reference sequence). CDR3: CASRQGGGTDTQYF. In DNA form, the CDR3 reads TGTGCCAGTAGACAGGGGGGAGGCACAGATACGCAGTATTTT.